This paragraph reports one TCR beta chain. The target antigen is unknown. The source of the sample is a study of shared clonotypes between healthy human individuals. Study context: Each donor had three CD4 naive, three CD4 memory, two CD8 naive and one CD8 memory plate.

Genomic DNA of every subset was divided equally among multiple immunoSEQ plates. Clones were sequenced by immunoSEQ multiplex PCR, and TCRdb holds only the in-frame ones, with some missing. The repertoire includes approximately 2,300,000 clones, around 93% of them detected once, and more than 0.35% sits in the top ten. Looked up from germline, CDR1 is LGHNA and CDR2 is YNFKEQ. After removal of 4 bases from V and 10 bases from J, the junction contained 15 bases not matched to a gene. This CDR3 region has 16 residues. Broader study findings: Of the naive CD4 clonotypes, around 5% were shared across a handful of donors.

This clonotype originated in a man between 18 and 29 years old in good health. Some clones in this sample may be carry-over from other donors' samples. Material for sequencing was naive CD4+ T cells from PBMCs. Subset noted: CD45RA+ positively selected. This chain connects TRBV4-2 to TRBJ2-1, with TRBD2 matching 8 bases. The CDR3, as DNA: TGTGCCAGCAGCCCCCGACTAGCGATATCATTCGGGGAGCAGTTCTTC. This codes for CASSPRLAISFGEQFF.